Shown below are 3 T cell receptor beta chains from a single sample sequenced in a study of blood T cell repertoires in COVID-19. TCRdb's table, derived via immunoSEQ multiplex PCR, lists solely in-frame clones and lacks some. The data contain around 150,000 clones, roughly 83% of them singletons. Sequenced: PBMCs or T cells enriched from blood (not recorded which). The origin of the receptors is a woman aged 55-75 years who had recovered from COVID-19.

The chain employs TRBV7-2 and TRBJ2-5; D might be TRBD1 (6 bases). The germline V gene encodes CDR1 SGHTA and CDR2 FQGNSA. Trimming removed 0 bases at V and 9 bases at J, with 20 bases between. The CDR3 is made up of 16 amino acids. CDR3 amino acids: CASSLAWGERGGPQYF. Here the CDR3 DNA reads TGTGCCAGCAGCTTAGCTTGGGGAGAGCGAGGGGGTCCCCAGTACTTC.

This clone was seen once. The CDR3 coding sequence is TGTGCCAGCAGCTCGTTTCAGACAGGGAAATTTCGCAATGAGCAGTTCTTC. Translated, it gives CASSSFQTGKFRNEQFF. This rearrangement joins TRBV5-6 to TRBJ2-1; TRBD1 agrees at 7 bases. Looked up from germline, CDR1 is SGHDT and CDR2 is YYEEEE. The CDR3 loop spans 17 amino acids. The V gene end was trimmed by 3 bases and the J gene end by 6 bases; junction bases not matched to a gene: 15. Full variable domain (missing parts from reference TRBV5-6 and TRBJ2-1): DAGVTQSPTHLIKTRGQQVTLRCSPKSGHDTVSWYQQALGQGPQFIFQYYEEEERQRGNFPDRFSGHQFPNYSSELNVNALLLGDSALYLCASSSFQTGKFRNEQFFGPGTRLTVL.

This clone was picked up one time. The chain couples TRBV29-1 to TRBJ1-2; D remains ambiguous. Germline CDR1 and CDR2: SQVTM and ANQGSEA. The V end lost 6 bases, the J end lost 0 bases, and 8 bases lay between the germline ends. This CDR3 is built from 12 residues. CDR3 amino acids: CSVWTANYGYTF. In DNA, the CDR3 is TGCAGCGTCTGGACTGCTAACTATGGCTACACCTTC.